This T cell receptor beta chain was obtained from a study of blood T cell repertoires in COVID-19. Looking at the study overall: Samples came from the United States, Italy and Spain, spanning acute and convalescent COVID-19. T cells, B-cell-depleted T cells, or PBMCs provided the cDNA or gDNA that served as material.

Study processing details: Amplification of reference gene primers was used by the study to estimate nucleated cell counts. Sequencing was performed with immunoSEQ multiplex PCR; in TCRdb, only in-frame clones are kept and a portion is missing. The V and J calls and clone size were taken over from that table, and D and trimming were inferred from the DNA. The sample records fewer than 300,000 clones, around 85% being singletons. The trim removed 5 bases at V and 0 bases at J, leaving 11 bases unmatched. This CDR3 is 18 amino acids long. From germline, CDR1 is SGHDN and CDR2 FVKESK. Donors of Cohort 3 who recovered were those that had two negative PCRs, clearance, or symptom resolution.

This sequence was found in a woman aged 50 to 65 who had recovered from COVID-19. The V call is TRBV14, the J call TRBJ2-3, with 10 nucleotides matching TRBD2. Sequencing was carried out using PBMCs or T cells enriched from blood (not recorded which). CDR3 sequence reads: CASSLPSKTSGSTDTQYF. The CDR3 DNA reads as TGTGCCAGCAGCTTACCGTCGAAGACTAGCGGGAGCACAGATACGCAGTATTTT.